This TCR beta chain was sequenced during a study of T cells expressing NK-cell markers. Study at large: Sorted CD3+CD56+NKG2C+, CD3+CD56+NKG2C- and CD3+CD56-NKG2C+ T cells provided the TCR beta repertoires. Eight donors were sequenced, of whom seven were HCMV-seropositive, while the remaining one was HCMV-seronegative.

General study results and limits: Whether expanded NKG2C+ T cell clones recognized HCMV stayed uncertain.

About this clonotype itself: Its target is unknown.

TCRdb reprocessed the 5' RACE reads and reports one entry per CDR3 protein, with no DNA. The table for this sample gives 350,000 to 400,000 distinct CDR3 sequences. Sample: blood T cells: a sorted CD56 or NKG2C T cell subset, CD4+ or CD8+ T cells, or bulk PBMC T cells (not recorded which). The clonotype was recovered from a woman in her 50s in good health.

The CDR3 region is CASSRDYYTDTQYF. This chain joins TRBV5-5 and TRBJ2-3; TCRdb designates TRBD2, a call that cannot be tested without DNA. This CDR3 spans 14 amino acids. From germline, CDR1 is SGHKS and CDR2 YYEKEE (reference sequence).